A selection of T cell receptor beta chains follows, all from one sample in a study of STAT5B mutations in CD4+ large granular lymphocyte leukemia. Sequencing used immunoSEQ multiplex PCR; TCRdb keeps in-frame clones, though not all of them. The sample yields some 41,000 clones, roughly 80% seen once. Sequenced: CD4+ T cells from blood buffy coats. These TCRs come from a human donor in good health. Each CDR3 is given with its conserved first and last residue. Fields, in order: D gene, clone size, V gene, J gene, CDR3 DNA, CDR3 protein. A D gene is named only where the DNA matches it firmly. Expanded clones get a size class; other rows say once, few or many, or leave the size out.

>NA|NA|TRBV4-1|TRBJ2-1
TGCGCCAGCAGCCTCTCTTACATTCCCCGGGACAAATACAATGAGCAGTTCTTC
CASSLSYIPRDKYNEQFF
>NA|NA|TRBV6-1|TRBJ1-4
TGTGCCAGCAGTCCGGGTCCCGTTAATGAAAAACTGTTTTTT
CASSPGPVNEKLFF
>NA|NA|TRBV11-2|TRBJ2-6
TGTGCCAGCAGCACCGCCAATATAGGCTCTGGGGCCAACGTCCTGACTTTC
CASSTANIGSGANVLTF
>TRBD1|once|TRBV29-1|TRBJ1-4
TGCAGCGTTTCTGGGACAGGGGAAGGAACTAATGAAAAACTGTTTTTT
CSVSGTGEGTNEKLFF
>NA|NA|TRBV28|TRBJ1-1
TGTGCCAGCAGTTTATGGCAGGGGAAAGGGACTGAAGCTTTCTTT
CASSLWQGKGTEAFF
>NA|once|TRBV28|TRBJ1-1
TGTGCCAGCACCGGCCCGAGATGGGGTTTGAACCCTGAAGCTTTCTTT
CASTGPRWGLNPEAFF
>TRBD2|NA|TRBV9|TRBJ2-1
TGTGCCAGCAGCGTAGTCGGGACTAGCCAGGGTGAGCAGTTCTTC
CASSVVGTSQGEQFF
>NA|once|TRBV6-6|TRBJ1-1
TGTGCCAGCAGCCGGAGGGCGCGCTCGGACGCTGAAGCTTTCTTT
CASSRRARSDAEAFF
>NA|NA|TRBV10-3|TRBJ1-4
TGTGCCATCAGTGATGGGGCTAATGAAAAACTGTTTTTT
CAISDGANEKLFF
>TRBD1|NA|TRBV6-5|TRBJ1-2
TGTGCCAGCAGTTCTTCTCTTAAGGGGGCGCAGGATGGCTACACCTTC
CASSSSLKGAQDGYTF
>TRBD2|NA|TRBV25-1|TRBJ2-5
TGTGCCAGCAGTGTAGGAGCGGGGGGGCCCCGGGTTCAGTACTTC
CASSVGAGGPRVQYF
>TRBD2|NA|TRBV2|TRBJ2-2
TGTGCCAGCCTGGAGACTAGCTGGACGGCCGGGGAGCTGTTTTTT
CASLETSWTAGELFF
>NA|NA|TRBV4-3|TRBJ2-2
TGCGCCAGCAGCCAAGGCCTCCCTCACCGCGGAAACACCGGGGAGCTGTTTTTT
CASSQGLPHRGNTGELFF
>TRBD1|once|TRBV6-6|TRBJ1-5
TGTGCCAGCAGTTATGGACAGGGGCAGGGTCAGCCCCAGCATTTT
CASSYGQGQGQPQHF
>TRBD1|NA|TRBV6-6|TRBJ2-7
TGTGCCAGCAGACCCCGGGACAGTACTCCCTACGAGCAGTACTTC
CASRPRDSTPYEQYF
>NA|NA|TRBV12-5|TRBJ1-4
TGTGCTAGTGGTTTTGGGTCCTGGGGCCTGTTTTTT
CASGFGSWGLFF
>NA|few|TRBV30|TRBJ1-1
TGTGCCTGGAGTGTACAAGGGGAGGTAGCTTTCTTT
CAWSVQGEVAFF
>NA|NA|TRBV6-6|TRBJ1-2
TGTGCCAGCAGTTACGGGGGAGGAGGCTACACCTTC
CASSYGGGGYTF
>NA|NA|TRBV6-6|TRBJ1-5
TGTGCCACCTCGTCAGGGAGAGGCAGCAATCAGCCCCAGCATTTT
CATSSGRGSNQPQHF
>NA|NA|TRBV5-1|TRBJ1-2
TGCGCCAGCAGCTGGGGACCGTCCGGGGATTATGGCTACACCTTC
CASSWGPSGDYGYTF
>NA|NA|TRBV7-3|TRBJ2-1
TGTGCCAGCAGCTCTAGCGACAGCTCCTACAATGAGCAGTTCTTC
CASSSSDSSYNEQFF
>TRBD1|NA|TRBV6-6|TRBJ1-1
TGTGCCAGCAGTAGACAGGGTAACACTGAAGCTTTCTTT
CASSRQGNTEAFF
>TRBD2|once|TRBV25-1|TRBJ2-7
TGTGCCAGCAGTACGGTGCTAGCGGACGAGCAGTACTTC
CASSTVLADEQYF